Listed below are T cell receptor beta chains from one sample, sequenced in a study of human T cells and chemical hapten exposure. TCRdb ran MiXCR on the RACE reads and lists one entry per CDR3 protein. The sample contains 57,000 or so distinct CDR3 sequences, over 9% of which appear only once. Sequencing was performed on whole blood, taken in connection with sensitization to the hapten diphenylcyclopropenone (DPC). The source is a woman aged 40 to 50 with alopecia areata. Some clones in this sample may be carry-over from other donors' samples. The CDR3 runs from the conserved cysteine through the conserved F or W. Each record gives: D gene, V gene, J gene, clone size, CDR3 DNA, CDR3 protein. The D gene is left open where the match is weak. Expanded clones are given a class, and other clones once, few, many or no size at all.

D: NA
V: TRBV6-2/TRBV6-3
J: TRBJ1-2
size: few
DNA: TGTGCCAGCAGTCCTGCCGGCAGGATATATGGCTACACCTTC
CDR3: CASSPAGRIYGYTF

D: TRBD2
V: TRBV7-2
J: TRBJ2-1
size: few
DNA: TGTGCCAGCAGCCGAGCGGGAGTGGGAGGGAATGAGCAGTTCTTC
CDR3: CASSRAGVGGNEQFF

D: NA
V: TRBV25-1
J: TRBJ1-1
size: NA
DNA: TGTGCCAGCAGCGGGGGCCGGGGAACCTCTGAAGCTTTCTTT
CDR3: CASSGGRGTSEAFF

D: NA
V: TRBV25-1
J: TRBJ2-2
size: many
DNA: TGTGCCAGCAGTGAATATAGGGGACTTCCGAACACCGGGGAGCTGTTTTTT
CDR3: CASSEYRGLPNTGELFF

D: TRBD2
V: TRBV27
J: TRBJ2-3
size: many
DNA: TGTGCCAGCAGTTCCCGAAGAGCGGGAGTGGGAGATACGCAGTATTTT
CDR3: CASSSRRAGVGDTQYF

D: NA
V: TRBV3-1
J: TRBJ2-7
size: many
DNA: TGTGCCAGCAGCCAAGATCTAGTGTCCTACGAGCAGTACTTC
CDR3: CASSQDLVSYEQYF

D: TRBD1
V: TRBV29-1
J: TRBJ1-1
size: NA
DNA: TGCAGCGTTGCCCAGGGACAGGGGGGAGCTTTCTTT
CDR3: CSVAQGQGGAFF

D: TRBD1
V: TRBV29-1
J: TRBJ2-2
size: NA
DNA: TGCAGCGTTCCCGGGACAGGGGGCGCGGGCACCGGGGAGCTGTTTTTT
CDR3: CSVPGTGGAGTGELFF

D: NA
V: TRBV7-3
J: TRBJ1-2
size: few
DNA: TGTGCCAGCAGCTCGGACGGTTCCTATGGCTACACCTTC
CDR3: CASSSDGSYGYTF

D: NA
V: TRBV7-2
J: TRBJ1-5
size: many
DNA: TGTGCCAGCAGCTTAAATCGTGATCAGCCCCAGCATTTT
CDR3: CASSLNRDQPQHF

D: TRBD1
V: TRBV29-1
J: TRBJ2-7
size: few
DNA: TGCAGCGTTGGACAGGGTAAGGACGAGCAGTACTTC
CDR3: CSVGQGKDEQYF

D: TRBD1
V: TRBV12-3/TRBV12-4
J: TRBJ1-1
size: NA
DNA: TGTGCCAGCACGACCGGGACAGAGGTAACTGAAGCTTTCTTT
CDR3: CASTTGTEVTEAFF

D: TRBD1
V: TRBV7-9
J: TRBJ1-6
size: many
DNA: TGTGCCAGCAGCGCCCGGGACAGTAATTCACCCCTCCACTTT
CDR3: CASSARDSNSPLHF

D: TRBD1
V: TRBV6-5
J: TRBJ2-7
size: many
DNA: TGTGCCAGCAGTTACTCGAAGGGACAGCCCGGGCAGTACTTC
CDR3: CASSYSKGQPGQYF

D: TRBD2
V: TRBV11-2
J: TRBJ2-3
size: many
DNA: TGTGCCAGCAGCCCCCGGCGGGGGGGTTATGTCGTAGATACGCAGTATTTT
CDR3: CASSPRRGGYVVDTQYF

D: NA
V: TRBV29-1
J: TRBJ2-3
size: few
DNA: TGCAGCGTTGATCAGCTCGATACGCAGTATTTT
CDR3: CSVDQLDTQYF

D: NA
V: TRBV29-1
J: TRBJ2-1
size: few
DNA: TGCAGCGTTGGACACAATGAGCAGTTCTTC
CDR3: CSVGHNEQFF

D: NA
V: TRBV7-8
J: TRBJ2-7
size: NA
DNA: TGTGCCAGCAGCTTAGGACTAGTATGGGAGCAGTACTTC
CDR3: CASSLGLVWEQYF

D: TRBD2
V: TRBV11-2
J: TRBJ2-1
size: many
DNA: TGTGCCAGCAGCTTACGAGCTAGCGGAGTCTACAATGAGCAGTTCTTC
CDR3: CASSLRASGVYNEQFF

D: NA
V: TRBV7-8
J: TRBJ2-3
size: many
DNA: TGTGCCAGCAGCCCTAGGGGGGGGCGCCCAGATACGCAGTATTTT
CDR3: CASSPRGGRPDTQYF

D: TRBD2
V: TRBV20-1
J: TRBJ2-7
size: NA
DNA: TGCAGTGCTAGACCACTGGGAGGGACTAGCGGGGGGCCCTCCTCCTACGAGCAGTACTTC
CDR3: CSARPLGGTSGGPSSYEQYF

D: NA
V: TRBV6-2/TRBV6-3
J: TRBJ2-1
size: NA
DNA: TGTGCCAGCAGTCAACGCAATGAGCAGTTCTTC
CDR3: CASSQRNEQFF

D: NA
V: TRBV9
J: TRBJ2-7
size: many
DNA: TGTGCCAGCAGCTCGTCTCAGGGGAACGAGCAGTACTTC
CDR3: CASSSSQGNEQYF

D: NA
V: TRBV6-2/TRBV6-3
J: TRBJ2-3
size: few
DNA: TGTGCCAGCAGTTACATCGGTAGCACAGATACGCAGTATTTT
CDR3: CASSYIGSTDTQYF

D: NA
V: TRBV5-6
J: TRBJ2-7
size: many
DNA: TGTGCCAGCACACTGGGTATCTCCTACGAGCAGTACTTC
CDR3: CASTLGISYEQYF

D: NA
V: TRBV6-5
J: TRBJ2-7
size: many
DNA: TGTGCCAGCAGCGAAACCCGTTACGAGCAGTACTTC
CDR3: CASSETRYEQYF